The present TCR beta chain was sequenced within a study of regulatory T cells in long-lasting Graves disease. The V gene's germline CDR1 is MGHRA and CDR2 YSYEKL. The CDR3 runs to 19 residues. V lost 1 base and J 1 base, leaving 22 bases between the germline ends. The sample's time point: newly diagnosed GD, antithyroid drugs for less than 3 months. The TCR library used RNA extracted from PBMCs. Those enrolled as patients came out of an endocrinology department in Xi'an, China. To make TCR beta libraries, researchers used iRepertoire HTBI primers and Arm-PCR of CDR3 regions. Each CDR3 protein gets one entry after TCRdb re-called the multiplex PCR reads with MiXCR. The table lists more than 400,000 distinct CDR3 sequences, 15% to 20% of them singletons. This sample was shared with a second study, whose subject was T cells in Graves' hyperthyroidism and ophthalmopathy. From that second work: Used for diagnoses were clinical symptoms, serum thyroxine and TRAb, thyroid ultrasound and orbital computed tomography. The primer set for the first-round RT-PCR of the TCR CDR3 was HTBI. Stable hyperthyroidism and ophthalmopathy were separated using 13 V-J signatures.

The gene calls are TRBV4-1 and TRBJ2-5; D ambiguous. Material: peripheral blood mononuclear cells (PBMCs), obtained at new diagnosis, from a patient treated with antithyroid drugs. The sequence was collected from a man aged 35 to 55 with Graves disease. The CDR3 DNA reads TGCGCCAGCAGCCAAGGGGCCCATTACCCACGACAACCCCAAGAGACCCAGTACTTC. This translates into CASSQGAHYPRQPQETQYF.